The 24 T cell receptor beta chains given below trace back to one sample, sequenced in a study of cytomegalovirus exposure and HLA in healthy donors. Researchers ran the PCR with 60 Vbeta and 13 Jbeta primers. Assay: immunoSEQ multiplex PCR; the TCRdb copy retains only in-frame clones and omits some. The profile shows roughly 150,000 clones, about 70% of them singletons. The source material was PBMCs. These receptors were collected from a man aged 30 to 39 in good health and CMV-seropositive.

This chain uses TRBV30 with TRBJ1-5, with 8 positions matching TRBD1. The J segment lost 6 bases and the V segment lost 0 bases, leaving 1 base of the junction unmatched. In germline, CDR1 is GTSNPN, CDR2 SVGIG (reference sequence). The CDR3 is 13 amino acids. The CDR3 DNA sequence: TGTGCCTGGAGTGTCCAGGGGGCTCAGCCCCAGCATTTT. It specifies CAWSVQGAQPQHF.

The CDR3 region is CASSPGTGRFEQYF. In DNA form, the CDR3 reads TGTGCCAGCTCACCGGGGACAGGGCGGTTCGAGCAGTACTTC. The V gene is TRBV18, the J gene TRBJ2-7; 9 nucleotides line up with TRBD1. The CDR3 is 14 residues long. Germline lookup yields CDR1 KGHSH and CDR2 LQKENI. The junction had 6 bases not matched to a gene; V was cut back by 3 bases and J by 6 bases.

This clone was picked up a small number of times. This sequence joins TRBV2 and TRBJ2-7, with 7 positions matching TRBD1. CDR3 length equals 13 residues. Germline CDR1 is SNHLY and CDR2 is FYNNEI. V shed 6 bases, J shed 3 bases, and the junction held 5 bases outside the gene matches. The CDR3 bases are TGTGCCAGCAGCACTACAGGGGTCTACGAGCAGTACTTC. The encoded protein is CASSTTGVYEQYF. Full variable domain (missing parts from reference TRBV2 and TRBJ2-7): EPEVTQTPSHQVTQMGQEVILRCVPISNHLYFYWYRQILGQKVEFLVSFYNNEISEKSEIFDDQFSVERPDGSNFTLKIRSTKLEDSAMYFCASSTTGVYEQYFGPGTRLTVT.

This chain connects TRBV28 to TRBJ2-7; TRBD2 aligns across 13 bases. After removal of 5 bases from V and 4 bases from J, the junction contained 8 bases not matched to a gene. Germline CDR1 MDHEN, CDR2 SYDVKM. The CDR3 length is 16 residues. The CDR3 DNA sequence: TGTGCCAGCAGTCCCTCGGGACTAGCGGGACCATACGAGCAGTACTTC. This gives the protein CASSPSGLAGPYEQYF.

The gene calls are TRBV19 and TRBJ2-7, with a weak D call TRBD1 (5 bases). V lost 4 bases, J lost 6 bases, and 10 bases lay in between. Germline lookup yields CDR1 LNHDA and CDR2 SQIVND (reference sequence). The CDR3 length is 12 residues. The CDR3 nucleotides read TGTGCCAGTAGTACCCAGGGTCTCGAGCAGTACTTC. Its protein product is CASSTQGLEQYF.

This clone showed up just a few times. The CDR3 sequence is CASSLSLQGYNEQFF. CDR3 nucleotide sequence: TGCGCCAGCAGCTTGTCCCTTCAGGGGTACAATGAGCAGTTCTTC. The rearrangement links TRBV5-1 to TRBJ2-1, with D possibly being TRBD1 (6 bases). Trimming cost V 1 base and J 4 bases, with 12 bases left between them. The CDR3 extends over 15 amino acids. The germline V gene encodes CDR1 SGHRS and CDR2 YFSETQ. Drawing the rest from reference TRBV5-1 and TRBJ2-1, the complete variable domain is KAGVTQTPRYLIKTRGQQVTLSCSPISGHRSVSWYQQTPGQGLQFLFEYFSETQRNKGNFPGRFSGRQFSNSRSEMNVSTLELGDSALYLCASSLSLQGYNEQFFGPGTRLTVL.

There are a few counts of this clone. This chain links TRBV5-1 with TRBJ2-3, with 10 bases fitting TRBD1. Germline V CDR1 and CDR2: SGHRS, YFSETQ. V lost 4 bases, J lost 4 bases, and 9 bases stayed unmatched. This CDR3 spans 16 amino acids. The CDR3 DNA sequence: TGCGCCAGCAGCCGGGGCGGTGGACAGGGGGCAGATACGCAGTATTTT. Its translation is CASSRGGGQGADTQYF.

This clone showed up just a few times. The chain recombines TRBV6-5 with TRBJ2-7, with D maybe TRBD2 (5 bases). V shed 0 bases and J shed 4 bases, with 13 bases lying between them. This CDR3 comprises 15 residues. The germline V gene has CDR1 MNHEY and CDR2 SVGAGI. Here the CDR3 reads CASSYSIGVQYEQYF. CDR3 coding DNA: TGTGCCAGCAGTTACTCGATCGGGGTCCAGTACGAGCAGTACTTC.

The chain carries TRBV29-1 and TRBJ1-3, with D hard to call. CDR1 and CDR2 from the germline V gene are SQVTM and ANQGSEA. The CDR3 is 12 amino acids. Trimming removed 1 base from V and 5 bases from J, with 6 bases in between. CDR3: CSVEGRRNTIYF. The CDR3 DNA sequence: TGCAGCGTTGAAGGGCGGAGAAACACCATATATTTT.

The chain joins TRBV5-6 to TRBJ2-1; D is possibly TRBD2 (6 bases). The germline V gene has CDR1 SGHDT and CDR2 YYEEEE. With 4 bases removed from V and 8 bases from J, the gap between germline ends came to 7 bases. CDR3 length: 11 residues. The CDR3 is CASSRRDEQFF. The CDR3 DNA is TGTGCCAGCAGCCGGAGGGATGAGCAGTTCTTC.

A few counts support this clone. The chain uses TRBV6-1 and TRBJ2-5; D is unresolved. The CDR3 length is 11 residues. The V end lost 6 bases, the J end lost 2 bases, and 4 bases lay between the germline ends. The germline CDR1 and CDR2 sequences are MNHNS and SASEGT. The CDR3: CASRLQETQYF. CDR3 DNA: TGTGCCAGCAGGTTACAAGAGACCCAGTACTTC.

CDR3 in amino acids: CASSLPRSFTDTQYF. The CDR3 DNA follows: TGTGCCAGCAGTTTACCCCGGAGTTTTACAGATACGCAGTATTTT. The J gene is TRBJ2-3, the V gene TRBV28; D is unclear. V lost 2 bases and J lost 3, with 12 bases in between. Germline CDR1 reads MDHEN; CDR2 reads SYDVKM. The CDR3 contains 15 residues.

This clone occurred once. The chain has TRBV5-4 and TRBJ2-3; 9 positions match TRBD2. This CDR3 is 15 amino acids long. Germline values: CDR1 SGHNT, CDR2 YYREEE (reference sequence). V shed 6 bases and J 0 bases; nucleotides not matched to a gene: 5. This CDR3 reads CASKRSGGSTDTQYF. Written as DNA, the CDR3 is TGTGCCAGCAAACGTAGCGGGGGTAGCACAGATACGCAGTATTTT.

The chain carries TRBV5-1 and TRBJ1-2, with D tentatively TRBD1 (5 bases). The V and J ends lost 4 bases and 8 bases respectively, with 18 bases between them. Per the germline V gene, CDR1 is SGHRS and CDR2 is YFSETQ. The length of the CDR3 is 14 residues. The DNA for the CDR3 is TGCGCCAGCAGCGTAGGGCAGGGATTGTTCGGCTACACCTTC. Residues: CASSVGQGLFGYTF.

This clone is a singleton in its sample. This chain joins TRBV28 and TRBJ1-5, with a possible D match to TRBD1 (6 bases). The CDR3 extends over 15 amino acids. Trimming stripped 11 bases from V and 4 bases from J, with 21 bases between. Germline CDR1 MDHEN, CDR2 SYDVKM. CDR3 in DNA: TGTGCCGGCCGATTAGGACAGCCGAGGAATCAGCCCCAGCATTTT. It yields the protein CAGRLGQPRNQPQHF.

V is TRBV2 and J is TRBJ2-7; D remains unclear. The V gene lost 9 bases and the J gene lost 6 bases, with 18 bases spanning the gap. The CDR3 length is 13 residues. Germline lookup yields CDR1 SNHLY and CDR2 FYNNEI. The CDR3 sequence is CARSGQYPAEQYF. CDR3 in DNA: TGTGCCAGGTCTGGGCAGTATCCGGCCGAGCAGTACTTC.

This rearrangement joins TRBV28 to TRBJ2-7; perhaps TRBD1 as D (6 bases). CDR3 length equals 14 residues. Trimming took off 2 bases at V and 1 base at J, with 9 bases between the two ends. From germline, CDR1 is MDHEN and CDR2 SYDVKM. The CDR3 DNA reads TGTGCCAGCAGTTTAGGGACAAGATCCTACGAGCAGTACTTC. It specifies CASSLGTRSYEQYF. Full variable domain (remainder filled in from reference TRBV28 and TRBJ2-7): DVKVTQSSRYLVKRTGEKVFLECVQDMDHENMFWYRQDPGLGLRLIYFSYDVKMKEKGDIPEGYSVSREKKERFSLILESASTNQTSMYLCASSLGTRSYEQYFGPGTRLTVT.

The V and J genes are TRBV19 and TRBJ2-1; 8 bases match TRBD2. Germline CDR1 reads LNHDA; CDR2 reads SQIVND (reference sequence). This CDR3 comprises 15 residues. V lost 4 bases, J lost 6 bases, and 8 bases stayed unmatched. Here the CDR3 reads CASSTSGSPFNEQFF. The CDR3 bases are TGTGCCAGTAGTACCAGCGGGAGTCCCTTCAATGAGCAGTTCTTC.

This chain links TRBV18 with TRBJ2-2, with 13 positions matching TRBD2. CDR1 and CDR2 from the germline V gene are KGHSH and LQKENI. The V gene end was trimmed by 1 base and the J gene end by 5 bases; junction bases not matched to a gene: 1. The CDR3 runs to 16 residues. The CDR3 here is CASSPRGLAGTGELFF. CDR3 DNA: TGTGCCAGCTCACCACGGGGACTAGCGGGAACCGGGGAGCTGTTTTTT. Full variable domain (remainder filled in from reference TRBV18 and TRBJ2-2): NAGVMQNPRHLVRRRGQEARLRCSPMKGHSHVYWYRQLPEEGLKFMVYLQKENIIDESGMPKERFSAEFPKEGPSILRIQQVVRGDSAAYFCASSPRGLAGTGELFFGEGSRLTVL.

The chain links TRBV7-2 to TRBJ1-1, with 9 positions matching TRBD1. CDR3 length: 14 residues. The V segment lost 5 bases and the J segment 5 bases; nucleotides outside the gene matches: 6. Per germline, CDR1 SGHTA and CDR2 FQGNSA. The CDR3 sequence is CASSIRQGETEAFF. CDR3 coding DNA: TGTGCCAGCAGCATACGACAGGGGGAGACTGAAGCTTTCTTT.

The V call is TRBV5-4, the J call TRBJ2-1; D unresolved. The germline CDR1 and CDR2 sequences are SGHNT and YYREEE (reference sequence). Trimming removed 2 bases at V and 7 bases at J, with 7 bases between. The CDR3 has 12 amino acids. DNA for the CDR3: TGTGCCAGCAGCTTCCCCGAGAATGAGCAGTTCTTC. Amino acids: CASSFPENEQFF.

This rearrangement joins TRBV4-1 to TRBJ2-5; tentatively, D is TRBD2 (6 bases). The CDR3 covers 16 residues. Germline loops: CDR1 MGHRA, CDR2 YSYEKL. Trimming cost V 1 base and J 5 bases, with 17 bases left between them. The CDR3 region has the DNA TGCGCCAGCAGCCAAGGTGCGGGACCCTCGAGCGAGACCCAGTACTTC. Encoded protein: CASSQGAGPSSETQYF.

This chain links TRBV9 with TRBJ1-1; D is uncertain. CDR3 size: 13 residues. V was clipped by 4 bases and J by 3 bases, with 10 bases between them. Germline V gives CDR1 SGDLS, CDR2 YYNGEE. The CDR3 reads CASSPHRDTEAFF. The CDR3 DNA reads TGTGCCAGCAGCCCTCACCGGGACACTGAAGCTTTCTTT.

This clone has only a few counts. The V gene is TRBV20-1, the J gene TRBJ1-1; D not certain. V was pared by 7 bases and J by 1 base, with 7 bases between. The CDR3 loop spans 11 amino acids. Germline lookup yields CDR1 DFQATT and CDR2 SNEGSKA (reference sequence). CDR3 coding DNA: TGCAGTGATCGGGGGAACACTGAAGCTTTCTTT. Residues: CSDRGNTEAFF.